These 30 T cell receptor beta chains came from one sample sequenced in a study of low-dose radiotherapy and immunotherapy resistance in tumors. TRAV- and TRBV-specific primers primed first-strand cDNA, covering alpha and beta chains. It was with a constant-region primer and a V-primer adapter that TCRs were amplified over around 18 PCR cycles. One entry per CDR3 protein results from TCRdb running MiXCR on the reads. The profile shows about 97,000 distinct CDR3 sequences, around 21% of them singletons. Noted time point: after trial treatment. As to treatment: LDRT plus nivolumab, ipilimumab, low-dose cyclophosphamide and aspirin (RACIN trial). The input for sequencing was PBMCs, taken after low-dose radiotherapy plus immunotherapy. The receptors here all came from a male donor with prostate cancer.

This clonotype was picked up many times. This chain links TRBV24-1 with TRBJ1-5, with D unclear. The CDR3 has 16 amino acids. Trimming pared 0 bases from V and 4 bases from J, leaving 12 bases between. Germline lookup yields CDR1 KGHDR and CDR2 SFDVKD. CDR3 sequence (DNA): TGTGCCACCAGTGATTTGCTGGGCCAGATAAATCAGCCCCAGCATTTT. Protein: CATSDLLGQINQPQHF.

A word on this clonotype: A far bigger clonotype differs at one base, so this is likely a read error. CDR3 in amino acids: CASGLAGGYNEQFF. The CDR3, as DNA: TGTGCCAGCGGACTAGCGGGGGGCTACAATGAGCAGTTCTTC. V gene TRBV6-5 combines with J gene TRBJ2-1; 14 bases agree with TRBD2. V was pared by 8 bases and J by 3 bases, with 0 bases of the junction left unmatched. Germline V gene data show CDR1 as MNHEY and CDR2 as SVGAGI. There are 14 residues in the CDR3.

This clonotype has at least ten counts. V and J are TRBV20-1 and TRBJ2-5; no clear D. Trimming stripped 0 bases from V and 5 bases from J, with 10 bases between. Germline V gives CDR1 DFQATT, CDR2 SNEGSKA (reference sequence). This CDR3 is built from 13 residues. The CDR3: CSARDGGVETQYF. The CDR3 DNA sequence: TGCAGTGCTAGAGATGGTGGGGTGGAGACCCAGTACTTC.

The table lists this clonotype with many counts. The chain recombines TRBV7-9 with TRBJ2-5; either TRBD1 or TRBD2 may supply D (6 bases each). With 2 bases removed from V and 3 bases from J, the gap between germline ends came to 25 bases. The CDR3 consists of 19 residues. The germline gives CDR1 SEHNR, CDR2 FQNEAQ (reference sequence). CDR3 nucleotides: TGTGCCAGCAGCTTATCAGGTTGGGGGGTCAGGACAGCCGAAGAGACCCAGTACTTC. Its protein is CASSLSGWGVRTAEETQYF.

In the case of this clonotype: A read error likely explains this, since a far larger clone differs by one base. V and J are TRBV5-8 and TRBJ2-1, with 7 positions matching TRBD2. V dropped 4 bases and J dropped 7; count of bases not matched to a gene: 11. The CDR3 consists of 15 residues. CDR1 is SGHTS and CDR2 is YDEGEE in the germline V gene. The CDR3 bases are TGTGCCAGCAGCCACGGGACTAACGGGGGTAATGAGCAGTTCTTC. Amino acid sequence: CASSHGTNGGNEQFF. The full variable domain, in which reference TRBV5-8 and TRBJ2-1 provide the parts outside the CDR3, is EAGVTQSPTHLIKTRGQQATLRCSPISGHTSVYWYQQALGLGLQFLLWYDEGEERNRGNFPPRFSGRQFPNYSSELNVNALELEDSALYLCASSHGTNGGNEQFFGPGTRLTVL.

This clonotype was seen ten or more times. This chain connects TRBV30 to TRBJ2-2, with unresolved D. Germline lookup yields CDR1 GTSNPN and CDR2 SVGIG (reference sequence). V shed 3 bases and J shed 4 bases, with 12 bases lying between them. The CDR3 has 14 residues. The CDR3 nucleotides are TGTGCCTGGAGGGCCAATTTGGCCACCGGGGAGCTGTTTTTT. It is translated as CAWRANLATGELFF.

The chain links TRBV7-2 to TRBJ2-5, with D hard to call. CDR1 SGHTA and CDR2 FQGNSA come from the germline V gene. The V and J ends lost 5 bases and 5 bases respectively, with 15 bases between them. This CDR3 spans 14 amino acids. The DNA of the CDR3 is TGTGCCAGCAGCCAACCGGGTGAGATTGAGACCCAGTACTTC. Residues: CASSQPGEIETQYF.

This clonotype showed up many times. V and J are TRBV7-9 and TRBJ1-1, with a weak D call TRBD1 (6 bases). The CDR3 loop spans 12 amino acids. Per the germline V gene, CDR1 is SEHNR and CDR2 is FQNEAQ (reference sequence). Trimming left V 8 bases short and J 10 bases short, with 17 bases between. This CDR3 is CASRSEGVRAFF. The CDR3 DNA sequence: TGTGCCAGCCGATCCGAGGGGGTGCGAGCTTTCTTT.

This clonotype occurred many times. V gene TRBV18 combines with J gene TRBJ2-5, with D uncertain. This CDR3 spans 14 amino acids. V was cut by 4 bases and J by 2 bases, with 11 bases left in between. The V gene's germline CDR1 is KGHSH and CDR2 LQKENI. The CDR3 DNA reads as TGTGCCAGCTCACGCAATGGAGTTCAAGAGACCCAGTACTTC. Translating gives CASSRNGVQETQYF.

This clonotype showed up many times. The V gene is TRBV2, the J gene TRBJ2-3; 8 bases fit TRBD2. The CDR3 totals 16 residues. The V and J ends lost 4 bases and 4 bases, in that order; junction bases with no gene match: 10. CDR1 and CDR2 from the germline V gene are SNHLY and FYNNEI. In DNA, the CDR3 is TGTGCCAGCAGTGGTAGCGGGGTAGGGTTTGCAGATACGCAGTATTTT. As protein: CASSGSGVGFADTQYF.

There are many counts of this clonotype. V and J are TRBV4-2 and TRBJ2-7, with D hard to call. The CDR3 is 11 residues long. The V end was cut by 4 bases, the J end by 3 bases, with 4 bases between. Germline CDR1 reads LGHNA; CDR2 reads YNFKEQ. The CDR3 loop reads CASSRDYEQYF. CDR3 in DNA: TGTGCCAGCAGCCGAGACTACGAGCAGTACTTC.

The V gene is TRBV6-2 or TRBV6-3, the J gene TRBJ1-1; possibly TRBD1 for D (5 bases). V was shortened by 6 bases and J by 6 bases, with 14 bases between the two germline ends. This CDR3 contains 13 residues. Germline V CDR1 and CDR2: MNHEY, SVGEGT. The CDR3 is CASSVGGESEAFF. The CDR3, as DNA: TGTGCCAGCAGCGTAGGAGGGGAATCTGAAGCTTTCTTT.

This clonotype was observed at least ten times. The rearrangement links TRBV5-1 to TRBJ2-7; D remains ambiguous. The V end was cut by 0 bases, the J end by 0 bases, with 4 bases between. The CDR3 runs to 13 residues. Germline CDR1 SGHRS, CDR2 YFSETQ. In DNA form, the CDR3 reads TGCGCCAGCAGCTTGGAAGTCTCCTACGAGCAGTACTTC. Its protein product is CASSLEVSYEQYF.

In this sample, this clonotype turned up many times. The CDR3 region is CAWREVGVETQYF. The CDR3 nucleotides read TGTGCCTGGAGGGAGGTTGGGGTAGAGACCCAGTACTTC. The chain recombines TRBV30 with TRBJ2-5, with a possible D match to TRBD2 (5 bases). Germline V gene data show CDR1 as GTSNPN and CDR2 as SVGIG (reference sequence). The CDR3 extends over 13 amino acids. Trimming left V 3 bases short and J 4 bases short, with 12 bases between.

The chain recombines TRBV24-1 with TRBJ2-5, with 8 bases lining up with TRBD1. Germline V gene sequence: CDR1 KGHDR, CDR2 SFDVKD. The V gene end was trimmed by 3 bases and the J gene end by 4 bases; junction bases not matched to a gene: 0. The CDR3 contains 13 residues. The CDR3 here is CATSDDRGETQYF. The CDR3 DNA reads TGTGCCACCAGTGATGACAGGGGAGAGACCCAGTACTTC.

This clonotype has a count of ten or more. The chain employs TRBV6-5 and TRBJ1-1, with TRBD1 identical over 9 bases. The CDR3 consists of 16 residues. In germline, CDR1 is MNHEY, CDR2 SVGAGI. V was clipped by 2 bases and J by 3 bases; unmatched bases: 7. The CDR3 region has the DNA TGTGCCAGCAGTTACGCTTTAGGACAGGGGTACACTGAAGCTTTCTTT. Protein sequence: CASSYALGQGYTEAFF.

In its sample, this clonotype was seen a few times. A much larger clone is a single base away; this may be a read error. The chain links TRBV2 to TRBJ1-6; 8 positions match TRBD1. This CDR3 contains 14 residues. CDR1 and CDR2 (germline): SNHLY, FYNNEI. J lost 10 bases, V lost 8 bases, and 10 bases had no gene match. For the CDR3, the DNA is TGTGCCAGCGGACGGACAGGGACAGAATCACCCCTCCACTTT. This sequence encodes CASGRTGTESPLHF.

This clonotype was seen more than once but under ten times. The V and J genes are TRBV4-3 and TRBJ2-7, with TRBD2 identical over 8 bases. J gave up 4 bases and V 0 bases, and 11 bases lay outside the gene matches. Germline V lookup: CDR1 LGHNA, CDR2 YSLEER. The CDR3 covers 17 residues. The CDR3 DNA reads TGCGCCAGCAGCCAAGATTGGAGGGCGGGAGGATCTTACGAGCAGTACTTC. The encoded protein is CASSQDWRAGGSYEQYF.

This chain joins TRBV29-1 and TRBJ2-2; 7 bases match TRBD2. From germline, CDR1 is SQVTM and CDR2 ANQGSEA. V lost 4 bases to trimming and J lost 1 base; unmatched junction nucleotides: 9. The CDR3 spans 16 residues. The CDR3 DNA follows: TGCAGCGTTGGTGCCCCTAGCGGAGGGAACACCGGGGAGCTGTTTTTT. Translation: CSVGAPSGGNTGELFF.

This clonotype was recorded at least ten times. CDR3 loop: CASSTGLAGRPEQFF. The CDR3 DNA follows: TGTGCCAGCAGCACGGGACTAGCGGGGAGGCCCGAGCAGTTCTTC. The V gene is TRBV7-7, the J gene TRBJ2-1; 13 bases agree with TRBD2. The V segment lost 5 bases and the J segment 10 bases; nucleotides outside the gene matches: 8. This CDR3 comprises 15 residues. CDR1 and CDR2 from the germline V gene are SSHAT and FNYEAQ (reference sequence).

This clonotype has at least ten counts. This chain uses TRBV2 with TRBJ2-2; possibly TRBD1 for D (6 bases). Per germline, CDR1 SNHLY and CDR2 FYNNEI. CDR3 length: 15 amino acids. V was cut by 0 bases and J by 6 bases, with 11 bases left in between. This chain's CDR3 is CASSEAQGYAGELFF. The CDR3 nucleotides are TGTGCCAGCAGTGAAGCGCAGGGGTACGCCGGGGAGCTGTTTTTT.

This clonotype was recorded many times. This chain links TRBV7-2 with TRBJ2-5; no reliable D call. CDR1 is SGHTA and CDR2 is FQGNSA in the germline V gene. V lost 3 bases and J 4 bases, leaving 9 bases between the germline ends. CDR3 length: 13 residues. The CDR3 nucleotides read TGTGCCAGCAGCTTTATGTCGGGAGAGACCCAGTACTTC. Encoded protein: CASSFMSGETQYF. Full variable domain (missing parts from reference TRBV7-2 and TRBJ2-5): GAGVSQSPSNKVTEKGKDVELRCDPISGHTALYWYRQSLGQGLEFLIYFQGNSAPDKSGLPSDRFSAERTGGSVSTLTIQRTQQEDSAVYLCASSFMSGETQYFGPGTRLLVL.

This clonotype has a handful of counts. The chain uses TRBV12-3 or TRBV12-4 and TRBJ2-6; tentatively, D is TRBD1 (6 bases). CDR3 length equals 16 residues. Trimming cost V 1 base and J 0 bases, with 7 bases left between them. The CDR3 region is CASSLGTASGANVLTF. The CDR3 DNA reads TGTGCCAGCAGTTTAGGGACAGCCTCTGGGGCCAACGTCCTGACTTTC.

This clonotype was counted many times. The J gene is TRBJ1-4, the V gene TRBV10-3, with D tentatively TRBD1 (6 bases). In germline, CDR1 is ENHRY, CDR2 SYGVKD. This CDR3 spans 15 amino acids. Trimming cost V 6 bases and J 4 bases, with 15 bases left between them. CDR3 DNA: TGTGCCATCAGCTTAGTCAGGGGCCTTAATGAAAAACTGTTTTTT. Its translation: CAISLVRGLNEKLFF.

This clonotype was detected many times. No conserved phenylalanine or tryptophan is present at the end of the CDR3, so a read error is the likely explanation. Because the CDR3's place on the DNA is in doubt, the DNA is left out and the CDR3 is given as listed by TCRdb. The V gene is TRBV30, the J gene TRBJ1-1; TRBD1, the D gene given by the table, was not confirmed from the DNA. The CDR3 length equals 13 residues, ends included. Germline CDR1 reads GTSNPN; CDR2 reads SVGIG (reference sequence). The CDR3 loop reads CAWRTSDRGGLRS.

This clonotype has a count of ten or more. J is TRBJ1-2 and V is TRBV7-9, with 7 bases aligning to TRBD1. CDR3 length equals 13 residues. The V segment lost 5 bases and the J segment 8 bases; nucleotides outside the gene matches: 8. CDR1 is SEHNR and CDR2 is FQNEAQ in the germline V gene (reference sequence). The CDR3 here is CASSPGTASGYTF. The DNA of the CDR3 is TGTGCCAGCAGCCCGGGGACAGCTAGCGGCTACACCTTC.

This clonotype was detected many times. The chain joins TRBV21-1 to TRBJ1-2; the table's TRBD1 call for D was not verified on the DNA. TRBV21-1 is reported as a pseudogene. This CDR3 contains 15 residues. This chain's CDR3 is CASSGLGEDSCGYTF. For the CDR3, the DNA is TGTGCCAGCAGCGGCCTGGGGGAAGACTCGTGTGGCTACACCTTC.

This clonotype showed up many times. This chain connects TRBV15 to TRBJ2-2, with unresolved D. The V gene lost 0 bases and the J gene lost 7 bases, with 9 bases spanning the gap. The V gene's germline CDR1 is LNHNV and CDR2 YYDKDF (reference sequence). The CDR3 spans 14 residues. The CDR3 DNA reads TGTGCCACCAGCAGAGAATTAAGGGTCGGGGAGCTGTTTTTT. Residues: CATSRELRVGELFF.

The chain couples TRBV5-8 to TRBJ2-5; no firm D call. This CDR3 is 13 amino acids long. The germline CDR1 and CDR2 sequences are SGHTS and YDEGEE. Between the trimmed V and J ends, which lost 2 bases and 1 base, there was a span of 6 bases. The DNA for the CDR3 is TGTGCCAGCAGCTTCCAGTCCCAAGAGACCCAGTACTTC. Translated: CASSFQSQETQYF.

This clonotype was observed at least ten times. V gene TRBV5-5 combines with J gene TRBJ2-3; a possible D gene is TRBD1 (6 bases). The CDR3 loop spans 15 amino acids. The germline CDR1 and CDR2 sequences are SGHKS and YYEKEE (reference sequence). Between the trimmed V and J ends, which lost 4 bases and 0 bases, there was a span of 12 bases. The DNA for the CDR3 is TGTGCCAGCAGCCCCGGACAGTGTAGCACAGATACGCAGTATTTT. Protein sequence: CASSPGQCSTDTQYF.